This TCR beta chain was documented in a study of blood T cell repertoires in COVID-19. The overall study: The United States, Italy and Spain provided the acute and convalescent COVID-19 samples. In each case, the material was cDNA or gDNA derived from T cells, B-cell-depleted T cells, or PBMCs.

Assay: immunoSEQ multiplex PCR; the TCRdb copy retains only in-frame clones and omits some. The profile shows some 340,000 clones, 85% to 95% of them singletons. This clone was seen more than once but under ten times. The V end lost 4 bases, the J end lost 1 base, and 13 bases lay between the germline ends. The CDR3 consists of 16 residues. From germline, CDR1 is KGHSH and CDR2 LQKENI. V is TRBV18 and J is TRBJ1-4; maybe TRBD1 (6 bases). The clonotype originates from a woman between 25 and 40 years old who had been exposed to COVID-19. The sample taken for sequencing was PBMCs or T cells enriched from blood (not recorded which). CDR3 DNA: TGTGCCAGCTCACAGTCAGGGGCCGGAACTAATGAAAAACTGTTTTTT. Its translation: CASSQSGAGTNEKLFF.